These 4 T cell receptor beta chains came from one sample sequenced in a study of identical twins. TCRdb reanalysed the 5' RACE reads using MiXCR and keeps one entry per CDR3 protein. The table records a few hundred thousand distinct CDR3 sequences, roughly 9% of them present only once. Sequencing was done on a sample of naive T cells sorted from blood. The receptors originated from a woman aged 50 to 65 in good health.

Only a few counts were recorded for this clonotype. The rearrangement links TRBV9 to TRBJ2-6; D remains unclear. The CDR3 has 16 amino acids. CDR1 is SGDLS, CDR2 YYNGEE, per germline. The V gene lost 0 bases and the J gene lost 4 bases, with 11 bases spanning the gap. This CDR3 is CASSVAEYAGANVLTF. In DNA form, the CDR3 reads TGTGCCAGCAGCGTAGCTGAGTACGCCGGGGCCAACGTCCTGACTTTC.

This clonotype has only a few counts. This chain joins TRBV7-9 and TRBJ1-2, with no clear D. CDR3 length: 13 amino acids. V lost 5 bases and J lost 1, with 8 bases in between. Germline V gene data show CDR1 as SEHNR and CDR2 as FQNEAQ (reference sequence). The DNA of the CDR3 is TGTGCCAGCAGCAACCAGGTTAACTATGGCTACACCTTC. It is translated as CASSNQVNYGYTF. The full variable domain, completed using reference TRBV7-9 and TRBJ1-2, is DTGVSQNPRHKITKRGQNVTFRCDPISEHNRLYWYRQTLGQGPEFLTYFQNEAQLEKSRLLSDRFSAERPKGSFSTLEIQRTEQGDSAMYLCASSNQVNYGYTFGSGTRLTVV.

This clonotype came up a few times. V usage is TRBV5-1 and J usage is TRBJ2-2; tentative D call: TRBD2 (5 bases). The CDR3 loop spans 12 amino acids. V lost 5 bases to trimming and J lost 6 bases, with 8 bases between them. CDR1 SGHRS and CDR2 YFSETQ come from the germline V gene. CDR3 sequence (DNA): TGCGCCAGCAGATGGGAGCCCGGGGAGCTGTTTTTT. Translated, it gives CASRWEPGELFF.

This clonotype has ten or more counts. The rearrangement joins TRBV12-3 or TRBV12-4 to TRBJ1-1; D unresolved. Trimming stripped 2 bases from V and 11 bases from J, with 12 bases between. This CDR3 is built from 12 residues. The CDR3 DNA reads TGTGCCAGCAGTTTATTCGAGGGAAGGGCTTTCTTT. This encodes CASSLFEGRAFF.